Listed here is a single T cell receptor beta chain. This clone's antigen is unknown. Base qualities are not at hand, and no much larger clone is one base apart. The time point label corresponds to: cycle 2 day 1 (C2D1) of nivolumab. Every trial patient had relapsed after autologous stem cell transplantation, and cohorts A, B and C differed in prior brentuximab vedotin exposure. The trial cohort included 55 to 65 patients with relapsed/refractory classical Hodgkin lymphoma, and each patient had a best overall response of complete response, partial response or progressive disease. Trial patients were treated with single-agent nivolumab in the multi-cohort phase II CheckMate 205 trial. An independent review committee assessed best overall response using the 2007 International Working Group response criteria. Trial PBMCs were collected immediately before nivolumab initiation (C1D1) and during therapy at cycle 2 day 1 and cycle 4 day 1. Peripheral blood was collected in 8 mL Vacutainer Cell Preparation Tubes, from which PBMCs were isolated by centrifugation and then cryopreserved.

Genomic DNA was isolated using the Qiagen DNeasy kit from unsorted PBMCs as well as from negatively selected CD4+ and CD8+ fractions. Amplification of TCR beta CDR3 regions was done by immunoSEQ multiplex PCR with primers that anneal to V and J segments. A synthetic immune receptor repertoire was used to minimize amplification bias, and remaining bias was computationally removed after sequencing. Per the source publication's procedure: Custom Python scripts were used to quantify repertoire diversity as the Shannon entropy index. Unsorted, CD4+ and CD8+ repertoires were examined separately, except in combined analyses, for which CD4+ and CD8+ sequences were merged in silico. A clone was considered expanded if an increase in frequency of at least 2-fold after treatment relative to C1D1 was found, and a pseudocount of 0.5 was applied to clones undetected at baseline. Clones with 0 or 1 copy at C1D1 were classified as singleton clones, and clones with 2 or more copies were classified as non-singleton clones. Clones expanded in unsorted samples were assigned a CD4+, CD8+ or unknown annotation through matching of protein sequences in sorted samples from the same patient. Wilcoxon tests on paired samples were used to test diversity changes from C1D1 to C4D1. In TCRdb, the immuneACCESS table is reduced to in-frame sequences with V and J assigned. These tables do not hold every clone; where another copy was compared, an unresolved V gene accounts for under half, and the others remain unexplained. V and J calls plus clone size are reproduced from that table; the DNA served to infer D and trimming. The sample yields fewer than 75,000 clones; roughly 91% were counted once. The ten biggest clones cover roughly 5% of the sample.

The CDR3 runs 17 amino acids, cysteine and phenylalanine included. This entry keeps only the CDR3 DNA: 51 bases, framed from base 1. The germline V gene (reference sequence) supplies CDR1 MNHEY and CDR2 SMNVEV. Germline trimming: 5 bases from V, 0 bases from J; junction bases outside gene matches: 6. This specimen belongs to a study of PD-1 blockade in classical Hodgkin lymphoma (dated by TCRdb to 2020 to 2021). For the study in its entirety: Nivolumab dosing was 3 mg/kg intravenously every 2 weeks, continuing until either disease progression or unacceptable toxicity. The study used CyTOF and TCR beta sequencing to define a peripheral blood immune signature of response to PD-1 blockade in classical Hodgkin lymphoma. What the authors observed across the whole study: By C4D1, a significant rise was seen in CD4+ TCR diversity but not in CD8+ TCR diversity (p=0.0027 vs p=0.16), and the rise was most apparent among complete responders (p=0.02). Lower diversity was observed in patients in whom nivolumab was started less than 1 year after ASCT, and these patients were excluded from later analyses so that confounding by immune reconstitution would be avoided. Only a single clinical trial cohort was studied, and what caused the repertoire differences, possibly disease activity or prior therapy, remained undefined. Trial patients achieving complete response had baseline diversity similar to newly diagnosed patients, whereas partial responders and progressors had significantly lower diversity. Baseline TCR diversity was reported as lower in newly diagnosed patients than in healthy donors, and lower still in relapsed/refractory patients.

The chain is assembled from TRBV27 and TRBJ1-6; TRBD1 agrees with 8 junctional bases. The sample was peripheral blood mononuclear cells (PBMCs), taken before the second cycle of nivolumab. The TCR sequence derives from a human donor with classical Hodgkin lymphoma. For the CDR3, the sequence is CASSIYRGSSYNSPLHF. The DNA is as follows: TGTGCCAGCAGTATATACAGGGGGAGCTCCTATAATTCACCCCTCCACTTT.